The rows below give T cell receptor beta chains drawn from one sample of a study of early T cells in non-severe SARS-CoV-2 infection. TCRdb analysed the 5' RACE reads with MiXCR anew, one entry per CDR3 protein. This table has 54,000 or so distinct CDR3 sequences, about 5.6% appearing once. The sequencing sample was made of whole blood. All receptors come from an adult who was a healthcare worker with PCR-confirmed SARS-CoV-2 infection or an uninfected control (not recorded which). Each CDR3 is given with its conserved first and last residue. The D gene is left open where the match is weak. Not all rows give a size; the values are once, few, many and, for expanded clones, a class.

>TRBV28|.|many|TRBJ2-7
CASSPPRRGPYEQYF
TGTGCCAGCAGCCCTCCCCGCCGCGGTCCCTACGAGCAGTACTTC
>TRBV5-6|.|.|TRBJ2-3
CASSFSPDTQYF
TGTGCCAGCAGCTTTTCACCCGATACGCAGTATTTT
>TRBV5-1|.|many|TRBJ2-5
CASSLGTSWLQETQYF
TGCGCCAGCAGCTTGGGTACTAGCTGGTTACAAGAGACCCAGTACTTC
>TRBV4-3|TRBD1|.|TRBJ2-5
CASSYSGGRETQYF
TGCGCCAGCAGCTACTCAGGGGGTCGAGAGACCCAGTACTTC
>TRBV6-5|TRBD2|few|TRBJ2-5
CASSYYSGRRETQYF
TGTGCCAGCAGTTACTATAGCGGGAGAAGAGAGACCCAGTACTTC
>TRBV29-1|TRBD2|many|TRBJ2-5
CSVGRGAIQETQYF
TGCAGCGTTGGGCGGGGGGCGATACAAGAGACCCAGTACTTC
>TRBV5-5|.|many|TRBJ2-5
CASSLESVALGTQYF
TGTGCCAGCAGCTTGGAGTCGGTGGCTTTAGGGACCCAGTACTTC
>TRBV5-5|TRBD1|.|TRBJ2-2
CASSWRGQGNTGELFF
TGTGCCAGCAGCTGGAGGGGACAGGGGAACACCGGGGAGCTGTTTTTT
>TRBV9|.|many|TRBJ2-7
CASSTAPADTYEQYF
TGTGCCAGCAGCACCGCCCCGGCCGATACCTACGAGCAGTACTTC
>TRBV5-1|TRBD1|.|TRBJ2-2
CASSSQGEGTGELFF
TGCGCCAGCAGCTCGCAGGGGGAAGGGACCGGGGAGCTGTTTTTT
>TRBV12-3/TRBV12-4|.|many|TRBJ1-2
CASSDSYGYTF
TGTGCCAGCAGCGACAGCTATGGCTACACCTTC
>TRBV18|.|many|TRBJ2-7
CASSPQRDYEQYF
TGTGCCAGCTCACCACAGAGGGACTACGAGCAGTACTTC
>TRBV12-3/TRBV12-4|.|.|TRBJ2-5
CASSLRQTQETQYF
TGTGCCAGCAGTTTGAGACAGACTCAAGAGACCCAGTACTTC
>TRBV30|TRBD2|few|TRBJ2-3
CAWSVLAGGPDTQYF
TGTGCCTGGAGTGTACTAGCGGGGGGGCCAGATACGCAGTATTTT
>TRBV6-5|.|many|TRBJ2-1
CASTSYNEQFF
TGTGCCAGCACCAGCTACAATGAGCAGTTCTTC
>TRBV7-8|.|many|TRBJ1-3
CASSRVGAFTYRSSGNTIYF
TGTGCCAGCAGCCGTGTTGGGGCCTTTACATACAGGAGCTCTGGAAACACCATATATTTT
>TRBV10-3|.|many|TRBJ2-4
CAIRPSSGDIQYF
TGTGCCATCAGGCCTAGCAGCGGAGACATTCAGTACTTC
>TRBV6-1|TRBD1|many|TRBJ1-5
CASSASDRDNQPQHF
TGTGCCAGCAGTGCAAGTGACAGGGACAATCAGCCCCAGCATTTT
>TRBV15|.|.|TRBJ2-2
CATSARTGELFF
TGTGCCACCAGTGCGAGAACCGGGGAGCTGTTTTTT
>TRBV5-5|.|.|TRBJ2-7
CASSLRGDSPYEQYF
TGTGCCAGCAGCTTGCGCGGTGACAGCCCCTACGAGCAGTACTTC
>TRBV28|TRBD2|.|TRBJ2-1
CASNPGTSAYNEQFF
TGTGCCAGCAACCCCGGGACTAGCGCATACAATGAGCAGTTCTTC
>TRBV12-3/TRBV12-4|TRBD1|many|TRBJ1-2
CASSGDSTYYGYTF
TGTGCCAGCAGCGGGGACAGCACCTACTATGGCTACACCTTC
>TRBV20-1|TRBD2|few|TRBJ2-3
CSATTSDTQYF
TGCAGTGCGACGACTAGCGATACGCAGTATTTT
>TRBV12-5|.|many|TRBJ1-2
CASARDVYGYTF
TGTGCTAGTGCCAGGGACGTCTATGGCTACACCTTC
>TRBV28|.|many|TRBJ1-5
CASSLYRQAGQPQHF
TGTGCCAGCAGTTTATATAGACAGGCAGGTCAGCCCCAGCATTTT
>TRBV7-2|.|.|TRBJ1-2
CASSPRGDYGYTF
TGTGCCAGCAGCCCGCGAGGGGACTATGGCTACACCTTC
>TRBV12-5|TRBD1|many|TRBJ1-5
CASGPGGTRNQPQHF
TGTGCTAGTGGCCCAGGGGGGACGCGCAATCAGCCCCAGCATTTT
>TRBV20-1|.|few|TRBJ2-1
CSARALTPYNEQFF
TGCAGTGCTAGGGCGCTAACCCCCTACAATGAGCAGTTCTTC
>TRBV11-1|.|many|TRBJ2-1
CASSFISGHEQFF
TGTGCCAGCAGCTTCATATCTGGACATGAGCAGTTCTTC
>TRBV5-1|TRBD2|.|TRBJ2-5
CASSWQPSGGQETQYF
TGCGCCAGCAGCTGGCAACCTAGCGGGGGGCAGGAGACCCAGTACTTC
>TRBV11-2|.|many|TRBJ2-7
CASSGSSPYEQYF
TGTGCCAGCAGCGGTAGCTCACCCTACGAGCAGTACTTC
>TRBV6-2/TRBV6-3|.|few|TRBJ2-1
CASRTTVNEQFF
TGTGCCAGCAGGACAACGGTCAATGAGCAGTTCTTC
>TRBV29-1|.|.|TRBJ2-2
CSARTLDAARGELFF
TGCAGCGCCCGGACCCTGGACGCTGCAAGAGGGGAGCTGTTTTTT
>TRBV7-2|TRBD1|many|TRBJ1-5
CASSYRQGAGPQHF
TGTGCCAGCAGCTACCGACAGGGCGCGGGGCCCCAGCATTTT
>TRBV12-3/TRBV12-4|.|many|TRBJ2-4
CASSGRGNIQYF
TGTGCCAGCTCGGGGAGGGGGAACATTCAGTACTTC
>TRBV6-5|.|many|TRBJ1-2
CASSYSSLSGTTYGYTF
TGTGCCAGCAGTTACTCCTCGCTTTCGGGGACTACGTACGGCTACACCTTC
>TRBV28|TRBD1|many|TRBJ2-1
CASSGDRSYNEQFF
TGTGCCAGCAGTGGGGACAGGAGCTACAATGAGCAGTTCTTC
>TRBV18|TRBD1|few|TRBJ1-6
CASSVDRGNSPLHF
TGTGCCAGCTCCGTCGACAGGGGGAATTCACCCCTCCACTTT
>TRBV28|TRBD1|few|TRBJ1-5
CASSRPGQGFRSQPQHF
TGTGCCAGCAGTCGACCGGGACAGGGGTTTCGCAGTCAGCCCCAGCATTTT
>TRBV27|TRBD2|many|TRBJ2-5
CASSSLAVQETQYF
TGTGCCAGCAGTTCCCTAGCGGTACAAGAGACCCAGTACTTC
>TRBV14|TRBD2|many|TRBJ2-1
CASSLPGLGGNEQFF
TGTGCCAGCAGCTTACCGGGACTAGGGGGCAATGAGCAGTTCTTC
>TRBV7-6|.|many|TRBJ2-2
CASSLRGWREPGELFF
TGTGCCAGCAGCCTCCGAGGGTGGAGGGAACCCGGGGAGCTGTTTTTT